This T cell receptor (beta chain) was found in a study of cytomegalovirus exposure and HLA in healthy donors. Broader study findings: Apart from CMV serostatus, no immune exposure information was available. Earlier analysis looked at TCR beta V segments, and most were productive about 87% or about 30% of the time. Per published accounts, TCR beta sequences correctly predicted the HLA-A and HLA-B alleles of most subjects. Presence/absence analyses took donor sequencing depth as roughly uniform.

The CDR3 has 14 amino acids. From germline, CDR1 is SEHNR and CDR2 FQNEAQ (reference sequence). The V end lost 1 base, the J end lost 8 bases, and 14 bases lay between the germline ends. PCR used 60 Vbeta primers and 13 Jbeta primers. Sequencing was performed with immunoSEQ multiplex PCR; in TCRdb, only in-frame clones are kept and a portion is missing. The data hold roughly 120,000 clones, with 70% observed a single time. This clone showed up just a few times. Its antigen remains unknown. The clonotype was recovered from a man in his thirties or forties in good health and CMV-seropositive. The chain has TRBV7-9 and TRBJ1-2; D is perhaps TRBD1 (6 bases). Sequencing input: PBMCs. The CDR3 region is CASSLGGQSQGYTF. The CDR3 nucleotides are TGTGCCAGCAGCTTAGGGGGGCAGTCTCAAGGCTACACCTTC.